The rows below give T cell receptor beta chains drawn from one sample of a study of blood T cells in healthy people across ages. TCRdb re-derived calls from the 5' RACE reads in MiXCR, one entry per CDR3 protein. This sample has fewer than 2,000,000 distinct CDR3 sequences; approximately 39% occur once, and the top ten carry around 23%. The material sequenced was blood. The receptors come from a human donor in good health. Each CDR3 is given with its conserved first and last residue. Each record gives: CDR3 protein, CDR3 DNA, J gene, V gene, clone size, D gene, CDR3 length. A D gene is named only where the DNA matches it firmly. Some rows have no size entry. The others give once, few or many, or a class for an expanded clone.

CASSSDRDRTDTQYF,TGTGCCAGCAGCTCGGACCGGGACCGCACAGATACGCAGTATTTT,TRBJ2-3,TRBV7-2,few,NA,15
CASRQDRGYYNEQFF,TGCGCCAGCAGACAGGACAGGGGGTATTACAATGAGCAGTTCTTC,TRBJ2-1,TRBV5-1,NA,TRBD1,15
CSAIDRRAPSYEQYF,TGCAGTGCTATTGATCGCAGGGCACCCTCCTACGAGCAGTACTTC,TRBJ2-7,TRBV20-1,few,NA,15
CASSPVSGGQYNEQFF,TGTGCCAGCAGCCCCGTAAGCGGGGGCCAGTACAATGAGCAGTTCTTC,TRBJ2-1,TRBV4-2,NA,TRBD2,16
CSVPMGLAPSYNEQYF,TGCAGCGTTCCGATGGGCCTAGCCCCCTCCTACAATGAGCAGTACTTC,TRBJ2-4,TRBV29-1,NA,NA,16
CASTLWDRAVVYEQYF,TGTGCCAGCACCCTTTGGGACAGGGCAGTCGTCTACGAGCAGTACTTC,TRBJ2-7,TRBV11-2,NA,TRBD1,16
CASSLEVGAYNEQFF,TGTGCCAGCAGCTTAGAAGTAGGGGCTTACAATGAGCAGTTCTTC,TRBJ2-1,TRBV7-9,many,NA,15
CSARDVSGGCNEQFF,TGCAGTGCTAGAGATGTCAGCGGGGGGTGCAATGAGCAGTTCTTC,TRBJ2-1,TRBV20-1,NA,TRBD2,15
CASSLGQGLQYF,TGTGCCAGCAGTTTAGGGCAGGGGCTTCAGTACTTC,TRBJ2-4,TRBV28,NA,NA,12
CASSSGPRFGQYF,TGTGCCAGCAGTTCGGGACCCAGGTTTGGGCAGTACTTC,TRBJ2-7,TRBV27,NA,NA,13
CASSQDPNGVDEQYF,TGTGCCAGCAGCCAAGATCCAAATGGGGTGGACGAGCAGTACTTC,TRBJ2-7,TRBV4-2,few,NA,15
CASSSHRGDYNEQFF,TGTGCCAGCAGCTCGCACCGGGGGGACTACAATGAGCAGTTCTTC,TRBJ2-1,TRBV7-9,NA,TRBD2,15
CSARDRGRLAGTGGKLFF,TGCAGTGCTAGAGATCGAGGCAGACTTGCCGGGACAGGGGGAAAACTGTTTTTT,TRBJ1-4,TRBV20-1,few,TRBD1,18
CASSLSGGGEAFF,TGTGCCAGCAGCTTGAGTGGGGGGGGTGAAGCTTTCTTT,TRBJ1-1,TRBV7-8,few,NA,13
CSYGAIGQPQHF,TGCAGCTATGGGGCGATCGGTCAGCCCCAGCATTTT,TRBJ1-5,TRBV29-1,NA,NA,12
CASAPSTGTQETQYF,TGCGCCAGCGCACCCTCCACAGGGACCCAAGAGACCCAGTACTTC,TRBJ2-5,TRBV5-1,NA,NA,15
CSARDRTEGHLSPLHF,TGCAGTGCTAGAGATCGGACGGAAGGACACCTTTCACCCCTCCACTTT,TRBJ1-6,TRBV20-1,NA,NA,16
CASSFGDGVAGQLYYGYTF,TGTGCCAGCAGCTTTGGGGACGGGGTCGCGGGACAGCTATACTATGGCTACACCTTC,TRBJ1-2,TRBV13,NA,TRBD1,19